These 24 T cell receptor beta chains were all obtained from the same sample, sequenced in a study of tissue T cells after allogeneic stem cell transplantation. The repertoire was sequenced with immunoSEQ multiplex PCR; TCRdb's copy has only in-frame clones and lacks some. Of over 45,000 clones listed, approximately 70% are singletons. Sequenced material: sorted cells pooled from one or two spleens. The origin of the receptors is a pool of C57BL/6 mice in good health.

This clone was counted a few times. Gene names follow the mouse nomenclature. Coverage ceases 1 residue before the CDR3 finishes, and the germline J gene fills in the end. The genes are TRBV19 and TRBJ2-1; a possible D gene is TRBD2 (6 bases). Germline values: CDR1 FNHDT, CDR2 SITEND (reference sequence). V shed 4 bases and J shed 4 bases, with 9 bases lying between them. The CDR3 consists of 13 residues. CDR3: CASSPGVYAEQFF. The CDR3 DNA, read in part, is TGTGCCAGCAGTCCTGGGGTGTATGCTGAGCAGTTC.

In the case of this clone: Gene names refer to mouse genes. The DNA ends 1 residue before the CDR3 does, and the rest of the CDR3 is filled in from the germline J gene. The V gene is TRBV31, the J gene TRBJ1-2; D might be TRBD1 (6 bases). There are 13 residues in the CDR3. Trimming cost V 3 bases and J 1 base, with 9 bases left between them. CDR1 is GKSSPN and CDR2 is SITVG in the germline V gene. The CDR3 DNA, read in part, is TGTGCCTGGAGCCTGGGACAAAACTCCGACTACACC. Amino acid sequence: CAWSLGQNSDYT. The entire CDR3 is CAWSLGQNSDYTF. Using reference TRBV31 and TRBJ1-2 for the parts outside the CDR3, the full variable domain is AQTIHQWPVAEIKAVGSPLSLGCTIKGKSSPNLYWYWQATGGTLQQLFYSITVGQVESVVQLNLSASRPKDDQFILSTEKLLLSHSGFYLCAWSLGQNSDYTFGSGTRLLVI.

Details on this clone: The genes and germline here are from mouse. The CDR3 is CASKGGQNTLYF. CDR3 bases read: TGTGCCAGCAAGGGGGGGCAAAACACCTTGTAC. The gene calls are TRBV13-1 and TRBJ2-4, with D possibly TRBD2 on 7 matching bases. Read sequence stops 1 residue before the CDR3 end, and the germline J gene provides the missing end. Germline V CDR1 and CDR2: NSHNY, SYGAGN. This CDR3 has 12 amino acids. The germline V and J ends were trimmed by 6 bases and 3 bases, with 8 bases remaining between them.

This clone occurred a few times. All gene names here are mouse names. The read ends 1 residue shy of where the CDR3 ends; the end is completed using the germline J gene. The V call is TRBV15, the J call TRBJ2-7; no clear D gene. Trimming removed 4 bases from V and 4 bases from J, with 5 bases in between. CDR3 length: 11 amino acids. CDR1 and CDR2 from the germline V gene are SGHND and FRSKSL. The CDR3 sequence: CASSSEYEQYF. Incomplete CDR3 DNA: TGTGCCAGCAGTTCGGAATATGAACAGTAC.

Details on this clone: Gene names refer to mouse genes. The read ends 1 residue before the CDR3 terminus; that terminus is restored from the germline J gene. The genes are TRBV5 and TRBJ2-7; possibly TRBD2 for D (6 bases). Germline CDR1 LGHNA, CDR2 YNLKQL (reference sequence). Trimming took off 4 bases at V and 0 bases at J, with 10 bases between the two ends. The CDR3 loop spans 14 amino acids. The CDR3 region is CASSPWGSSYEQYF. The CDR3 bases that were read are TGTGCCAGCAGCCCGTGGGGGAGCTCCTATGAACAGTAC.

Note on this clone: Gene names and germline match the mouse. The read stops 1 residue short of the end of the CDR3; the missing end is completed from the germline J gene. The chain recombines TRBV1 with TRBJ2-4; tentatively, D is TRBD2 (5 bases). V dropped 0 bases and J dropped 0 bases, with 7 bases sitting between them. The CDR3 is made up of 15 amino acids. Germline CDR1 and CDR2: NSQYPW and LRSPGD (reference sequence). The CDR3 DNA, read in part, is TGCACCTGCAGTGCAGATTGGACTAGTCAAAACACCTTGTAC. Translating it yields CTCSADWTSQNTLY. The entire CDR3 sequence reads CTCSADWTSQNTLYF.

In the case of this clone: Gene names are the mouse ones. The DNA ends 1 residue before the CDR3 does, and the rest of the CDR3 is filled in from the germline J gene. The chain is built from TRBV3 and TRBJ1-2; D gene unclear. V was cut by 2 bases and J by 2 bases, with 6 bases left in between. Germline V gene sequence: CDR1 SNHLY, CDR2 FYNGKV (reference sequence). This CDR3 is built from 13 residues. The CDR3 is CASSLTGNSDYTF. The part of the CDR3 DNA that was read is TGTGCCAGCAGCTTAACGGGGAACTCCGACTACACC.

About this clone itself: The listed genes are named as in mouse. The sequenced fragment ends 1 residue before the CDR3 boundary, so the rest is inferred from the germline J gene. The chain links TRBV24 to TRBJ2-3, with TRBD1 matching 9 bases. The CDR3 length is 14 residues. V was clipped by 4 bases and J by 4 bases; unmatched bases: 3. The germline V gene encodes CDR1 KGHTA and CDR2 FRNEEI. The CDR3 DNA, read in part, is TGTGCCAGCAGTCCGGACAGGGGTACAGAAACGCTGTAT. Its protein product is CASSPDRGTETLY. The entire CDR3 protein is CASSPDRGTETLYF.

This clone was recorded a few times. The genes and germline here are from mouse. The read ends 1 residue before the CDR3 terminus; that terminus is restored from the germline J gene. V and J are TRBV1 and TRBJ2-7, with 12 bases lining up with TRBD2. V gave up 3 bases and J gave up 0 bases; unmatched junction bases: 0. Germline V lookup: CDR1 NSQYPW, CDR2 LRSPGD (reference sequence). This CDR3 contains 15 residues. The CDR3 spells CTCSAGLGGSYEQYF. The DNA read from the CDR3 is TGCACCTGCAGTGCGGGACTGGGGGGCTCCTATGAACAGTAC. Complete variable domain (other parts from reference TRBV1 and TRBJ2-7): VTLLEQNPRWRLVPRGQAVNLRCILKNSQYPWMSWYQQDLQKQLQWLFTLRSPGDKEVKSLPGADYLATRVTDTELRLQVANMSQGRTLYCTCSAGLGGSYEQYFGPGTRLTVL.

This clone was found once. These gene names are mouse names. Coverage ceases 1 residue before the CDR3 finishes, and the germline J gene fills in the end. The same CDR3 also results from other DNA sequences found in this sample. The chain recombines TRBV13-3 with TRBJ2-4, with D maybe TRBD1 (6 bases). Trimming pared 5 bases from V and 0 bases from J, leaving 10 bases between. Germline V lookup: CDR1 NNHDY, CDR2 SYVADS. This CDR3 contains 14 residues. CDR3 DNA (partial): TGTGCCAGCAGCGGGACACCTAGTCAAAACACCTTGTAC. It is translated as CASSGTPSQNTLY. The whole CDR3 sequence reads CASSGTPSQNTLYF.

On this clone: The genes are named according to mouse. With the read ending 1 residue before the CDR3 end, the germline J gene is used to fill in that end. The rearrangement links TRBV13-1 to TRBJ2-1, with TRBD2 matching 8 bases. J lost 1 base, V lost 2 bases, and 5 bases had no gene match. This CDR3 is 16 amino acids long. Germline values: CDR1 NSHNY, CDR2 SYGAGN. The CDR3: CASSDSTGDNYAEQFF. The sequenced part of the CDR3 DNA is TGTGCCAGCAGTGACTCGACTGGGGACAACTATGCTGAGCAGTTC.

In regard to this clone: The germline and genes are mouse ones. The CDR3 end is not reached by the read, which stops 1 residue before it; the germline J gene fills it in. This chain connects TRBV19 to TRBJ1-2, with D hard to call. V was cut by 4 bases and J by 0 bases, with 10 bases left in between. This CDR3 comprises 14 residues. Germline values: CDR1 FNHDT, CDR2 SITEND (reference sequence). CDR3 protein: CASSSTSSNSDYTF. CDR3 bases read: TGTGCCAGCAGTTCGACTTCTTCAAACTCCGACTACACC.

Comment on this clone: Here the gene names and germline are mouse. CDR3 protein: CASSQEGSPNTEVFF. The DNA read from the CDR3 is TGTGCCAGCAGCCAAGAGGGTTCGCCAAACACAGAAGTCTTC. The rearrangement uses TRBV2 and TRBJ1-1; D is unclear. The read halts 1 residue ahead of the CDR3 end, with the missing end drawn from the germline J gene. This CDR3 is 15 amino acids long. The V gene lost 0 bases and the J gene lost 0 bases, with 8 bases spanning the gap. Per the germline V gene, CDR1 is LGHNA and CDR2 is YSYQKL.

In regard to this clone: Mouse names are used for the genes. From the germline J gene comes the end of the CDR3, since the read stops 1 residue before it. The V gene is TRBV5, the J gene TRBJ2-1, with D uncertain. V lost 0 bases and J lost 6, with 6 bases in between. Germline V gives CDR1 LGHNA, CDR2 YNLKQL (reference sequence). The CDR3 is 13 residues long. CDR3 region: CASSQEPVAEQFF. CDR3 DNA (partial): TGTGCCAGCAGCCAAGAACCGGTTGCTGAGCAGTTC.

Worth noting for this clone: Gene names follow the mouse nomenclature. The read falls 1 residue short of the CDR3 end, and the missing part is taken from the germline J gene. The same CDR3 also results from other DNA sequences found in this sample. V and J are TRBV4 and TRBJ2-1, with 7 bases that match TRBD1. V lost 6 bases and J lost 4; bases outside the gene matches: 3. The CDR3 runs to 13 residues. CDR1 and CDR2 (germline): LGHDT, YNNKQL (reference sequence). The part of the CDR3 DNA that was read is TGTGCCAGCAGTCGACAGGGATATGCTGAGCAGTTC. Protein: CASSRQGYAEQF. The whole CDR3 reads CASSRQGYAEQFF.

This clone was observed a handful of times. Gene and germline names: mouse. The covered CDR3 bases are TGCACCTGCAGTGCAGATAGGGGACAAAACAACCAGGCTCCGCTT. It encodes CTCSADRGQNNQAPL. The entire CDR3 protein reads CTCSADRGQNNQAPLF. The chain couples TRBV1 to TRBJ1-5; D is perhaps TRBD1 (6 bases). The read ends 1 residue before the CDR3 terminus; that terminus is restored from the germline J gene. CDR1 is NSQYPW and CDR2 is LRSPGD in the germline V gene (reference sequence). With 0 bases removed from V and 1 base from J, the gap between germline ends came to 10 bases. The CDR3 is 16 residues long. The entire variable domain, with the rest obtained from reference TRBV1 and TRBJ1-5, is as follows: VTLLEQNPRWRLVPRGQAVNLRCILKNSQYPWMSWYQQDLQKQLQWLFTLRSPGDKEVKSLPGADYLATRVTDTELRLQVANMSQGRTLYCTCSADRGQNNQAPLFGEGTRLSVL.

In regard to this clone: Genes here carry mouse names. The read is 1 residue too short to cover the CDR3 end, so that end is filled in from the germline J gene. The sample holds other DNA sequences that translate to the same CDR3. The rearrangement links TRBV3 to TRBJ1-1; D gene ambiguous. The CDR3 is 13 amino acids. CDR1 and CDR2 from the germline V gene are SNHLY and FYNGKV (reference sequence). V dropped 2 bases and J dropped 0 bases, with 4 bases sitting between them. CDR3 region: CASSLRANTEVFF. CDR3 DNA (partial): TGTGCCAGCAGCTTAAGAGCAAACACAGAAGTCTTC.

The sample holds a few counts of this clone. Gene names follow the mouse nomenclature. Read coverage stops 1 residue before the CDR3 terminus; the germline J gene supplies the remainder. The sample contains more than one DNA sequence encoding this CDR3. This chain connects TRBV13-2 to TRBJ2-7; the match to TRBD2 covers 7 bases. Germline loops: CDR1 NNHNN, CDR2 SYGAGS (reference sequence). The CDR3 loop spans 13 amino acids. Trimming cost V 0 bases and J 3 bases; bases outside gene matches: 0. This chain's CDR3 is CASGDGTGYEQYF. Partial CDR3 DNA: TGTGCCAGCGGTGATGGGACTGGCTATGAACAGTAC.

Remarks on this clone: The gene names given are mouse names. The missing CDR3 end, 1 residue past where the read stops, is filled in from the germline J gene. The V and J genes are TRBV19 and TRBJ2-1, with D possibly being TRBD1 (5 bases). CDR1 and CDR2 from the germline V gene are FNHDT and SITEND (reference sequence). The CDR3 has 14 residues. The ends were cut back, 5 bases at V and 0 bases at J, with 9 bases in the middle. CDR3 bases read: TGTGCCAGCAGCAGGACACATAACTATGCTGAGCAGTTC. This gives the protein CASSRTHNYAEQF. The entire CDR3 protein reads CASSRTHNYAEQFF.

Regarding this clone: Mouse gene names apply. The sequence runs out 1 residue before the end of the CDR3; the remainder is reconstructed from the germline J gene. The V gene is TRBV5, the J gene TRBJ2-3, with TRBD1 matching 11 bases. J gave up 0 bases and V 0 bases, and 5 bases lay outside the gene matches. Germline CDR1 is LGHNA and CDR2 is YNLKQL (reference sequence). This CDR3 contains 18 residues. Here the CDR3 reads CASSQDVDRGPSAETLYF. The sequenced CDR3 bases are TGTGCCAGCAGCCAAGATGTGGACAGGGGGCCGAGTGCAGAAACGCTGTAT.

As regards this clone: One end of the junction fails to match germline, which may point to a read error. Germline and genes: mouse. The read terminates 1 residue before the CDR3 end, so the remaining end is supplied by the germline J gene. The chain has TRBV13-2 and TRBJ2-5; TRBD2 matches 10 bases. The CDR3 has 16 residues. CDR1 and CDR2 from the germline V gene are NNHNN and SYGAGS (reference sequence). The covered CDR3 bases are TGTGCCGGCGGTGATGCGACTGGGGGGAACCAAGACACCCAGTAC. Its translation is CAGGDATGGNQDTQY. The full CDR3 sequence reads CAGGDATGGNQDTQYF.

About this clone itself: Mouse gene names apply. Read sequence stops 1 residue before the CDR3 end, and the germline J gene provides the missing end. The V and J genes are TRBV29 and TRBJ2-3, with D possibly being TRBD1 (7 bases). This CDR3 has 14 residues. Per germline, CDR1 MSHET and CDR2 SYDVDS. With 6 bases removed from V and 3 bases from J, the gap between germline ends came to 13 bases. CDR3 sequence reads: CASSAQGGAETLYF. The DNA read from the CDR3 is TGTGCTAGCAGCGCCCAGGGGGGAGCAGAAACGCTGTAT.

A note on this clone: Gene names denote mouse genes. Partial CDR3 DNA: TGTGCCAGCGGGGGGAGGGGGCGCGGGTATGCTGAGCAGTTC. Translating gives CASGGRGRGYAEQF. The whole CDR3 sequence reads CASGGRGRGYAEQFF. This rearrangement joins TRBV13-2 to TRBJ2-1; D is possibly TRBD1 (7 bases). Coverage ceases 1 residue before the CDR3 finishes, and the germline J gene fills in the end. The length of the CDR3 is 15 residues. Germline loops: CDR1 NNHNN, CDR2 SYGAGS (reference sequence). V dropped 5 bases and J dropped 4 bases, with 16 bases sitting between them.

With respect to this clone: Mouse names are used for the genes. The read ends 1 residue before the CDR3 terminus; that terminus is restored from the germline J gene. This chain links TRBV19 with TRBJ1-5, with TRBD1 identical over 11 bases. V lost 5 bases to trimming and J lost 3 bases; unmatched junction nucleotides: 4. Germline V gene lookup returns CDR1 FNHDT and CDR2 SITEND (reference sequence). The CDR3 sequence is 15 residues long. The CDR3 loop reads CASSPGTGGNQAPLF. CDR3 DNA, as far as it was read: TGTGCCAGCAGCCCGGGGACAGGGGGCAACCAGGCTCCGCTT.